One T cell receptor beta chain is described in this entry. The antigen remains unidentified. This CDR3 contains 14 residues. Germline assignment: CDR1 SGDLS and CDR2 YYNGEE. TCRdb reprocessed the 5' RACE reads and keeps a single row for each CDR3 protein, giving no DNA. In total, the table holds about 380,000 distinct CDR3 sequences. These data belong to a study of monozygotic twins with inflammatory bowel disease. Notes on the study in general: Perhaps reflecting limited power, concordant and discordant twins did not differ in repertoire similarity. The analysis did not separate different T cell subtypes.

This sequence was found in a human donor with ulcerative colitis or Crohn's disease, or a healthy co-twin of an affected twin (not recorded which). The sample comprised blood. J is TRBJ2-7 and V is TRBV9; TCRdb's assignment of TRBD2 cannot be checked, as there is no DNA. CDR3 amino acids: CASSVGLSGYEQYF.